This section outlines one TCR beta chain sequence together with its context. What it binds is not known. Reverse transcription of all isolated RNA meant that expressed TCRB transcripts were sequenced. Clones were read by immunoSEQ multiplex PCR, and TCRdb kept only the in-frame ones, dropping some. The sample has around 250,000 clones; roughly an eighth are singletons. The sample belongs to a study of beta chain features in type 1 diabetes. General study points: An over-representation of cells with high TCR expression could result from cDNA sequencing. Within each of all four CD4+ subsets, Type 1 diabetes patients had TCRB CDR3s that were moderately but significantly shorter.

A CD45RO/CCR7/CD25/CD127/CD95/CD27 panel sorted naive, central memory, regulatory and stem cell-like memory CD4+ cells. J gave up 2 bases and V 4 bases, and 4 bases lay outside the gene matches. Looked up from germline, CDR1 is MDHEN and CDR2 is SYDVKM. The CDR3 runs 15 residues. The J gene is TRBJ2-5, the V gene TRBV28; 10 bases match TRBD2. The sequenced sample consisted of naive CD4+ T cells from blood. This TCR came from a man younger than 45 with type 1 diabetes. CDR3 coding DNA: TGTGCCAGCAGTTCCGAACTAGCGGGGCAAGAGACCCAGTACTTC. Protein product: CASSSELAGQETQYF.